This TCR beta chain appears in the sequencing data of a study of T cell repertoires in cytomegalovirus infection. Each CDR3 protein gets one entry after TCRdb re-called the reads with MiXCR. The repertoire includes 360,000 or so distinct CDR3 sequences, 34% of them detected once, and 13% sits in the top ten. V was clipped by 8 bases and J by 2 bases, with 13 bases between them. The CDR3 runs to 13 residues. Germline CDR1 is MNHEY and CDR2 is SMNVEV (reference sequence). As regards this clonotype: Antigen specificity is unknown.

The specimen was cultured PBMCs, collected from culture after CMV antigen stimulation. The chain joins TRBV27 to TRBJ2-7; D might be TRBD2 (5 bases). This TCR derives from a human donor in good health (CMV status not recorded). Some clones in this sample may be carry-over from other donors' samples. CDR3 sequence reads: CASALRATYEQYF. CDR3 in DNA: TGTGCCAGCGCGTTGCGGGCAACCTACGAGCAGTACTTC.